The entry below describes one TCR beta chain. The data belong to a study of CD8 T cells in Susac syndrome. Sequencing of TCR beta was undertaken in CD8+ and CD4+ T cells derived from blood. Multiple sclerosis controls were treatment-naive patients with stable or active relapsing-remitting disease. TEMRA cells were FACS-enriched, while CD8+ and CD4+ T cells were negatively isolated. RNA totalling roughly 0.45 to 1 ug underwent reverse transcription with random hexamers. immunoSEQ multiplex PCR amplified TCR beta CDR3 across 54 Vbeta, 13 Jbeta. TCRdb passed the immunoSEQ multiplex PCR reads through MiXCR, listing each CDR3 protein once. The data contain approximately 70,000 distinct CDR3 sequences, over 95% of them seen just once; the ten biggest clones take up 0.085% to 0.14%. The ends were cut back, 3 bases at V and 2 bases at J, with 10 bases in the middle. In germline, CDR1 is MNHNS, CDR2 SASEGT. The CDR3 runs to 14 residues.

This rearrangement joins TRBV6-1 to TRBJ1-2; no firm D call. This TCR was sampled from a human donor with multiple sclerosis. The source material was CD4+ T cells from PBMCs. This chain's CDR3 is CASSDWALNYGYTF. The DNA of the CDR3 is TGTGCCAGCAGTGATTGGGCGCTGAACTATGGCTACACCTTC.